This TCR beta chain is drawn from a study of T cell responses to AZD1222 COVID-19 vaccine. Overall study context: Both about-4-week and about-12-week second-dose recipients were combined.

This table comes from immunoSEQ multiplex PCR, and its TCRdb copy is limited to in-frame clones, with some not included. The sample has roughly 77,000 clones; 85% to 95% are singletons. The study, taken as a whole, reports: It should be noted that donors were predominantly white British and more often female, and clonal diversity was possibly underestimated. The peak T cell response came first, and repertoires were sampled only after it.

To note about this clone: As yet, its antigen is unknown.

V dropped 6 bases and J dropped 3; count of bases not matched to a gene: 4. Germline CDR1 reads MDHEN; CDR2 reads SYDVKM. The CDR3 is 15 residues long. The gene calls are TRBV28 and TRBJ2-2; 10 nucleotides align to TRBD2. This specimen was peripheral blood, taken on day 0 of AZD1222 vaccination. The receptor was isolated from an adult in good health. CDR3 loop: CASRGSGGYTGELFF. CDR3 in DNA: TGTGCCAGCAGGGGTAGCGGGGGGTACACCGGGGAGCTGTTTTTT.